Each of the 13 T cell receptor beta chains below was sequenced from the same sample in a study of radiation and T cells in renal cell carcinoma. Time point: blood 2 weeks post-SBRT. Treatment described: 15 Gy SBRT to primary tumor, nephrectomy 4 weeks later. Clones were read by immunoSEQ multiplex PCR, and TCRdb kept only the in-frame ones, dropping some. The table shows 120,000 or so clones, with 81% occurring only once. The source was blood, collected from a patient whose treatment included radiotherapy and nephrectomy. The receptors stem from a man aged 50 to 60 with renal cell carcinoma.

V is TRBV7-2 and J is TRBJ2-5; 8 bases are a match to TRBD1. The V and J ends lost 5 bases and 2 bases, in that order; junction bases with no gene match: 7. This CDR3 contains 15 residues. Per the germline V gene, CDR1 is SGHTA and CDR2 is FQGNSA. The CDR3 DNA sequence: TGTGCCAGCAGCAGAATGGGACAGGCTCAAGAGACCCAGTACTTC. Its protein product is CASSRMGQAQETQYF.

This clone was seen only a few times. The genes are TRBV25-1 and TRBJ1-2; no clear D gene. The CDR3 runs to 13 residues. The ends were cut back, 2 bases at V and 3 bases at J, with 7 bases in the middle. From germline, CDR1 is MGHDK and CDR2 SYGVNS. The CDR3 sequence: CASSEGLYYGYTF. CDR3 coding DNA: TGTGCCAGCAGTGAAGGACTTTACTATGGCTACACCTTC.

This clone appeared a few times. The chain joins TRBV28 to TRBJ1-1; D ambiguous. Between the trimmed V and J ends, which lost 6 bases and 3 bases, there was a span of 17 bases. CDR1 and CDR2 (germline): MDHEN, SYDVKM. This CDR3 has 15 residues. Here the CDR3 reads CASSVGWQEDTEAFF. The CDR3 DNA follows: TGTGCCAGCAGCGTTGGTTGGCAGGAAGACACTGAAGCTTTCTTT. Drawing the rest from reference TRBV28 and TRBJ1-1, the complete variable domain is DVKVTQSSRYLVKRTGEKVFLECVQDMDHENMFWYRQDPGLGLRLIYFSYDVKMKEKGDIPEGYSVSREKKERFSLILESASTNQTSMYLCASSVGWQEDTEAFFGQGTRLTVV.

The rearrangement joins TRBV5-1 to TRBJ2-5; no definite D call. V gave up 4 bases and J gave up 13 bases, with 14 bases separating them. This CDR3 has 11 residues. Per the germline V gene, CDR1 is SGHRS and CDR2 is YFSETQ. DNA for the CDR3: TGCGCCAGCAGCCTCAGACGATCTTGGTACTTC. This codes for CASSLRRSWYF.

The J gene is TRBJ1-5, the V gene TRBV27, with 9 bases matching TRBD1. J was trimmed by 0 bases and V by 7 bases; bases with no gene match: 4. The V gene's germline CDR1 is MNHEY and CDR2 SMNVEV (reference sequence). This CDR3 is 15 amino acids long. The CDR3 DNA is TGTGCCAGCACGACGACAGGGGGTAGCAATCAGCCCCAGCATTTT. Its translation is CASTTTGGSNQPQHF.

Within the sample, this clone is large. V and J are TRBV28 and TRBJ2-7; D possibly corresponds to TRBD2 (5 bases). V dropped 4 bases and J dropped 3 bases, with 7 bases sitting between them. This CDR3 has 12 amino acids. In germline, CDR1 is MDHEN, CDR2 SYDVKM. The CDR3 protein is CASSWAGYEQYF. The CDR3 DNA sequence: TGTGCCAGCAGTTGGGCGGGCTACGAGCAGTACTTC.

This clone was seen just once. DNA for the CDR3: TGTGCCACCGGAAGCAGTCTCCCCACAGATACGCAGTATTTT. It is translated as CATGSSLPTDTQYF. V gene TRBV2 combines with J gene TRBJ2-3; D gene unclear. Germline CDR1 is SNHLY and CDR2 is FYNNEI. Trimming cost V 10 bases and J 2 bases, with 16 bases left between them. The CDR3 is 14 residues long.

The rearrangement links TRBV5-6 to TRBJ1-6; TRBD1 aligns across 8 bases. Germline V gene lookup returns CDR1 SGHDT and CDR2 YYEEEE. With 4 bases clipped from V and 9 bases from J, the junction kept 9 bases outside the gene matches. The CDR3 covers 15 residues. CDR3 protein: CASSPRTGFGSPLHF. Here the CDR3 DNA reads TGTGCCAGCAGCCCCAGGACAGGGTTTGGTTCACCCCTCCACTTT.

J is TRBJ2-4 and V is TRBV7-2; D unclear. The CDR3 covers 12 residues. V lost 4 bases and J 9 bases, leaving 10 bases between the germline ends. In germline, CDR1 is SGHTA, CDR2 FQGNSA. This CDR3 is CASSSIIGIQYF. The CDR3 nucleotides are TGTGCCAGCAGCTCAATTATAGGCATTCAGTACTTC. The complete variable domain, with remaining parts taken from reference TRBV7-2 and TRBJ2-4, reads GAGVSQSPSNKVTEKGKDVELRCDPISGHTALYWYRQSLGQGLEFLIYFQGNSAPDKSGLPSDRFSAERTGGSVSTLTIQRTQQEDSAVYLCASSSIIGIQYFGAGTRLSVL.

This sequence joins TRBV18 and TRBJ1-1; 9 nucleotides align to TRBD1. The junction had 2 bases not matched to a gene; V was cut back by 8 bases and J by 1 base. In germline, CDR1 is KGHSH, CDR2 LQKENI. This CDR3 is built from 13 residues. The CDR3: CASGQGTNTEAFF. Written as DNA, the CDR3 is TGTGCCAGCGGACAGGGGACGAACACTGAAGCTTTCTTT.

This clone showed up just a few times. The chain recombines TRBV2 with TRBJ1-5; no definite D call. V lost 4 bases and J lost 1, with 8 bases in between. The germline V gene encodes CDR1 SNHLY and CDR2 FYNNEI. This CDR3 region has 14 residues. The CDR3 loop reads CASSGRVSNQPQHF. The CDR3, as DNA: TGTGCCAGCAGTGGGCGTGTAAGCAATCAGCCCCAGCATTTT.

CDR3 in DNA: TGTGCCAGCAGTCTACAGGGGACTGAAGCTTTCTTT. Its protein is CASSLQGTEAFF. The rearrangement joins TRBV6-5 to TRBJ1-1; 7 positions agree with TRBD1. The germline V gene has CDR1 MNHEY and CDR2 SVGAGI. The V gene end was trimmed by 5 bases and the J gene end by 5 bases; junction bases not matched to a gene: 2. This CDR3 contains 12 residues.

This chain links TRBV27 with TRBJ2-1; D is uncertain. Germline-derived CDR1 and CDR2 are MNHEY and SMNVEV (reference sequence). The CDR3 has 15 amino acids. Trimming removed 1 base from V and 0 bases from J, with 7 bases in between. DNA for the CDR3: TGTGCCAGCAGTTTATTCCAGAGCTCCTACAATGAGCAGTTCTTC. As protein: CASSLFQSSYNEQFF.